One and the same sample provided the 8 T cell receptor beta chains below, sequenced in a study of early T cells in non-severe SARS-CoV-2 infection. One entry per CDR3 protein, called by TCRdb with MiXCR from the 5' RACE reads. The repertoire has more than 80,000 distinct CDR3 sequences, more than 9.5% of them found once; the top ten carry around 4.7%. Sequenced sample: whole blood. These receptors came from an adult who was a healthcare worker with PCR-confirmed SARS-CoV-2 infection or an uninfected control (not recorded which).

At least ten counts were recorded for this clonotype. The V call is TRBV9, the J call TRBJ2-4, with 8 bases matching TRBD1. Trimming cost V 0 bases and J 5 bases; bases outside gene matches: 4. CDR1 and CDR2 (germline): SGDLS, YYNGEE. The CDR3 length is 15 residues. The DNA of the CDR3 is TGTGCCAGCAGCGTAGAAGGACAGGGACAAAACATTCAGTACTTC. Protein product: CASSVEGQGQNIQYF.

This clonotype came up many times. The gene calls are TRBV7-9 and TRBJ1-2, with D unclear. CDR1 SEHNR and CDR2 FQNEAQ come from the germline V gene (reference sequence). V lost 3 bases and J lost 2, with 7 bases in between. The CDR3 totals 13 residues. The CDR3 spells CASSLLGNYGYTF. Here the CDR3 DNA reads TGTGCCAGCAGCTTGTTGGGAAACTATGGCTACACCTTC. Full variable domain (remainder filled in from reference TRBV7-9 and TRBJ1-2): DTGVSQNPRHKITKRGQNVTFRCDPISEHNRLYWYRQTLGQGPEFLTYFQNEAQLEKSRLLSDRFSAERPKGSFSTLEIQRTEQGDSAMYLCASSLLGNYGYTFGSGTRLTVV.

V usage is TRBV5-6 and J usage is TRBJ2-5; 15 bases map to TRBD2. This CDR3 is built from 18 residues. J gave up 4 bases and V 5 bases, and 12 bases lay outside the gene matches. Germline values: CDR1 SGHDT, CDR2 YYEEEE. CDR3: CASSSGGLAGGPSETQYF. CDR3 bases: TGTGCCAGCAGTTCCGGCGGACTAGCGGGGGGGCCATCAGAGACCCAGTACTTC.

The V gene is TRBV5-1, the J gene TRBJ2-3, with TRBD2 matching 7 bases. The CDR3 spans 15 residues. V lost 3 bases and J lost 3; bases outside the gene matches: 7. In germline, CDR1 is SGHRS, CDR2 YFSETQ. CDR3 residues: CASSSLSGNTDTQYF. CDR3 bases: TGCGCCAGCAGCTCCCTCAGCGGGAATACAGATACGCAGTATTTT.

This clonotype was observed many times. The rearrangement uses TRBV18 and TRBJ1-5; TRBD1 is a possible D gene (5 bases). Germline-derived CDR1 and CDR2 are KGHSH and LQKENI. The CDR3 is made up of 14 amino acids. V lost 2 bases to trimming and J lost 6 bases, with 11 bases between them. The CDR3: CASSPGGVSQPQHF. Here the CDR3 DNA reads TGTGCCAGCTCACCAGGGGGGGTAAGTCAGCCCCAGCATTTT.

At least ten counts were recorded for this clonotype. This chain uses TRBV30 with TRBJ1-4; the D is unclear. The CDR3 length is 16 residues. V lost 0 bases, J lost 8 bases, and 19 bases lay in between. Germline lookup yields CDR1 GTSNPN and CDR2 SVGIG (reference sequence). The CDR3 region is CAWSVRGDPQGEKLFF. For the CDR3, the DNA is TGTGCCTGGAGTGTTCGGGGTGACCCCCAAGGGGAAAAACTGTTTTTT.

The chain is built from TRBV28 and TRBJ1-1; D not certain. CDR1 is MDHEN, CDR2 SYDVKM, per germline. The V end was cut by 2 bases, the J end by 5 bases, with 12 bases between. This CDR3 spans 14 amino acids. This CDR3 reads CASSLVFGGTEAFF. The CDR3, as DNA: TGTGCCAGCAGTTTAGTTTTCGGCGGAACTGAAGCTTTCTTT.

The gene calls are TRBV28 and TRBJ2-6; no clear D. Per the germline V gene, CDR1 is MDHEN and CDR2 is SYDVKM. V was pared by 1 base and J by 4 bases, with 2 bases between. The length of the CDR3 is 13 residues. The CDR3 DNA sequence: TGTGCCAGCAGTTTATACGGGGCCAACGTCCTGACTTTC. As protein: CASSLYGANVLTF.